A single sample is the source of the 5 T cell receptor beta chains below, sequenced in a study of low-dose radiotherapy and immunotherapy resistance in tumors. Sample time point: before trial treatment. TRAV- and TRBV-specific primers primed first-strand cDNA, covering alpha and beta chains. With a constant-region primer and a V-primer adapter, TCRs were subjected to 20 PCR cycles of amplification. TCRdb passed the reads through MiXCR, listing each CDR3 protein once. The table records tens of thousands of distinct CDR3 sequences, less than 30% of them present only once. Sequenced here: PBMCs, sampled before treatment. These TCRs come from a male donor with rectosigmoid adenocarcinoma.

This clonotype was seen repeatedly, ten times or more. The chain links TRBV5-1 to TRBJ2-2, with a possible D match to TRBD2 (5 bases). Looked up from germline, CDR1 is SGHRS and CDR2 is YFSETQ. This CDR3 contains 14 residues. V lost 4 bases and J lost 7, with 14 bases in between. In DNA, the CDR3 is TGCGCCAGCAGCCCCCGGGTAGGGAGCGGGGAGCTGTTTTTT. It is translated as CASSPRVGSGELFF.

In regard to this clonotype: This likely stems from a read error, as it lies one base from a far larger clone. This chain uses TRBV6-8 with TRBJ2-6; 7 positions agree with TRBD1. Germline V gene data show CDR1 as MNHGY and CDR2 as SAAAGT. CDR3 size: 18 residues. V lost 6 bases and J lost 0; bases outside the gene matches: 11. The CDR3 nucleotides are TGTGCCAGCAGGGCAAGGACAGGCTTAATCTCTGGGGCCAACGTCCTGACTTTC. This translates into CASRARTGLISGANVLTF.

This clonotype was counted many times. The genes are TRBV5-1 and TRBJ2-5; the match to TRBD1 covers 7 bases. Trimming at V came to 4 bases and at J to 5 bases, leaving 8 bases not matched to a gene. Germline V gives CDR1 SGHRS, CDR2 YFSETQ. The CDR3 has 14 amino acids. Written as DNA, the CDR3 is TGCGCCAGCAGCAAACAGGGGCAGCGGGAGACCCAGTACTTC. It yields the protein CASSKQGQRETQYF.

On this clonotype: With only one base between it and a far larger clone, this is likely a read error. The chain links TRBV28 to TRBJ2-5; TRBD1 matches 9 bases. V gave up 5 bases and J gave up 2 bases; unmatched junction bases: 9. Germline values: CDR1 MDHEN, CDR2 SYDVKM. This CDR3 has 16 amino acids. The CDR3 sequence: CASSDTGTGLQETQYF. As DNA, the CDR3 is TGTGCCAGCAGTGATACCGGGACAGGGCTACAAGAGACCCAGTACTTC.

This clonotype was counted many times. This chain uses TRBV7-2 with TRBJ2-7; the D gene could be TRBD1 or TRBD2 (6 bases each). The CDR3 totals 16 residues. Germline CDR1 SGHTA, CDR2 FQGNSA. Trimming shortened V by 5 bases and J by 2 bases, and 19 bases separated the two germline ends. The CDR3 DNA sequence: TGTGCCAGCAGCCCGGGGAGGTCCAGGGGTCCCTACGAGCAGTACTTC. It translates to CASSPGRSRGPYEQYF.